This TCR beta chain was profiled in a study of cytotoxic CD8 clonotypes in ibrutinib-treated CLL. General observations from the study: Ibrutinib response saw clonality rise, and progression saw it return toward baseline. There were few public clonotypes, and on treatment they contracted or stayed stable.

There are a few counts of this clone. Its antigen remains unknown. Data came from immunoSEQ multiplex PCR; TCRdb stores just in-frame clones and leaves some out. Seen here are around 200,000 clones, about four fifths observed once, and the top ten hold 11%. Germline-derived CDR1 and CDR2 are LNHDA and SQIVND (reference sequence). V was shortened by 1 base and J by 8 bases, with 5 bases between the two germline ends. The CDR3 is 11 residues long. The genes are TRBV19 and TRBJ1-2, with unresolved D. Specimen: PBMCs, collected after 12 months of ibrutinib treatment. This receptor was obtained from a human donor with chronic lymphocytic leukemia. CDR3 DNA: TGTGCCAGTAGTATAGGTAGCGGCTACACCTTC. Translated: CASSIGSGYTF.